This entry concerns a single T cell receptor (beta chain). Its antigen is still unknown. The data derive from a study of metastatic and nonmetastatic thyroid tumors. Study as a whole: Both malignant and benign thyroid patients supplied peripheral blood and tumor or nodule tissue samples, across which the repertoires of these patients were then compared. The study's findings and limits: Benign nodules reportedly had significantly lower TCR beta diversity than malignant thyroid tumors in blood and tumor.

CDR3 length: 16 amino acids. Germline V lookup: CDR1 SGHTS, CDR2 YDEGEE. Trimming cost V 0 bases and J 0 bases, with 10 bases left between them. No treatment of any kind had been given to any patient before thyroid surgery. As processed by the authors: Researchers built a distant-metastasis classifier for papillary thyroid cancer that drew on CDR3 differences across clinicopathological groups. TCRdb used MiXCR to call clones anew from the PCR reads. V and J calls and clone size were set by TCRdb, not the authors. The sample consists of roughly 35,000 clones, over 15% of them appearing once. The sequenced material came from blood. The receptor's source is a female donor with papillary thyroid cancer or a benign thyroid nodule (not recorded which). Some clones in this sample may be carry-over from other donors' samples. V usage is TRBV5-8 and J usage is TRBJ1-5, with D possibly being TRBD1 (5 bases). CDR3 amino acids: CASSLEGLRSNQPQHF. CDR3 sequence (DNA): TGTGCCAGCAGCTTGGAGGGACTCCGTAGCAATCAGCCCCAGCATTTT. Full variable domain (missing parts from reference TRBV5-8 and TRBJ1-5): EAGVTQSPTHLIKTRGQQATLRCSPISGHTSVYWYQQALGLGLQFLLWYDEGEERNRGNFPPRFSGRQFPNYSSELNVNALELEDSALYLCASSLEGLRSNQPQHFGDGTRLSIL.